This is a list of T cell receptor beta chains from one sample in a study of chemoradiotherapy in HPV16-positive cancers. Here immunoSEQ multiplex PCR was the method, and the copy in TCRdb shows in-frame clones only, minus some. Of 2,700 or so clones listed, around nine tenths are singletons. Specimen: tumor tissue, collected from a patient who underwent chemoradiotherapy. These receptors came from a human donor with HPV-associated anogenital cancer. Both conserved end residues are part of each CDR3. D genes are given only for firm matches. Part of the rows lack a size; the others show once, few, many or a class for expanded clones.

d_call,j_call,v_call,clone_size,cdr3_nt,cdr3_aa
TRBD2,TRBJ2-1,TRBV5-4,few,TGTGCCAGCAGCTCAGGGACTAGCGGGGCCAATGAGCAGTTCTTC,CASSSGTSGANEQFF
NA,TRBJ2-7,TRBV19,NA,TGTGCCAGTAGTATTTTCGACGGCTCCTACGAGCAGTACTTC,CASSIFDGSYEQYF
NA,TRBJ2-5,TRBV7-2,NA,TGTGCCAGCAGCTTAGTCGGGGGCGGGATTGAGACCCAGTACTTC,CASSLVGGGIETQYF
TRBD2,TRBJ2-7,TRBV28,NA,TGTGCCAGCAGTTCGTTAGCGGGAGTCGACGAGCAGTACTTC,CASSSLAGVDEQYF
NA,TRBJ1-5,TRBV9,NA,TGTGCCAGCAGCTCGGGGGGGGGCAATCAGCCCCAGCATTTT,CASSSGGGNQPQHF
TRBD2,TRBJ2-7,TRBV7-9,NA,TGTGCCAGCAGCCCGGGTCGTGATCTAGCGGAGTCCGGCGAGCAGTACTTC,CASSPGRDLAESGEQYF
TRBD1,TRBJ2-2,TRBV7-4,NA,TGTGCCAGCAGCTCTGACAGGGGGCAAAACACCGGGGAGCTGTTTTTT,CASSSDRGQNTGELFF
TRBD1,TRBJ2-6,TRBV4-3,NA,TGCGCCAGCAGCCAAGAGTCGGCCGCAGGGGGATTCTCTGGGGCCAACGTCCTGACTTTC,CASSQESAAGGFSGANVLTF
NA,TRBJ2-3,TRBV5-1,NA,TGCGCCAGCAGCTCCGGGACTTCCTTGACTAGCACAGATACGCAGTATTTT,CASSSGTSLTSTDTQYF
NA,TRBJ2-2,TRBV2,NA,TGTGCCAGCACCGAAACACAAGGGGGGTCGGGCACCGGGGAGCTGTTTTTT,CASTETQGGSGTGELFF
NA,TRBJ1-1,TRBV7-3,NA,TGTGCCAGCAAGGGGGGCCTGGGCACTGAAGCTTTCTTT,CASKGGLGTEAFF
TRBD1,TRBJ2-7,TRBV5-6,NA,TGTGCCAGCAGCTTGAGCAGGGGGTATACAGCCCTCGAGCAGTACTTC,CASSLSRGYTALEQYF
TRBD1,TRBJ1-1,TRBV18,NA,TGTGCCAGCTCACCCCGACAGGGGGCCCCTGATGTGGACACTGAAGCTTTCTTT,CASSPRQGAPDVDTEAFF
NA,TRBJ2-7,TRBV5-1,NA,TGCGCCAGCAGTTCTACTAGCTCTGAACAGTACTTC,CASSSTSSEQYF
NA,TRBJ2-7,TRBV5-6,NA,TGTGCCAGCAGCCTCAGGAGGGAGCAGTACTTC,CASSLRREQYF
TRBD1,TRBJ1-2,TRBV2,NA,TGTGCCAGCAGTCTTGACAGGGAGGGCTACACCTTC,CASSLDREGYTF
NA,TRBJ2-7,TRBV6-4,NA,TGTGCCAGCAATTGGGACCCCGGGGTCTCCTACGAGCAGTACTTC,CASNWDPGVSYEQYF
NA,TRBJ2-7,TRBV27,NA,TGTGCCAGCAGTTTATCTCAGGGTAACGAGCAGTACTTC,CASSLSQGNEQYF
NA,TRBJ2-7,TRBV19,few,TGTGCCAGTGCCCCTATTGGGTCCTACGAGCAGTACTTC,CASAPIGSYEQYF
TRBD1,TRBJ2-2,TRBV6-5,NA,TGTGCCAGCAGGAGGACAGGAATGAACACCGGGGAGCTGTTTTTT,CASRRTGMNTGELFF
NA,TRBJ1-1,TRBV6-6,NA,TGTGCCAGCAGCTTAGGAACTGAAGCTTTCTTT,CASSLGTEAFF
NA,TRBJ1-5,TRBV6-1,NA,TGTGCCAGCAGTGAGGCGACCGGGGGGTATAGCAATCAGCCCCAGCATTTT,CASSEATGGYSNQPQHF
TRBD2,TRBJ2-1,TRBV29-1,NA,TGCAGCGTTGAAATGGTAGCGGGAGCTGAGCAGTTCTTC,CSVEMVAGAEQFF
NA,TRBJ2-1,TRBV5-1,NA,TGCGCCAGCAGCGTAGCTCTTTACAATGAGCAGTTCTTC,CASSVALYNEQFF
TRBD2,TRBJ2-7,TRBV7-6,once,TGTGCCAGCAGCCGAAGCGGGAGCGGCTACGAGCAGTACTTC,CASSRSGSGYEQYF
NA,TRBJ1-1,TRBV7-2,once,TGTGCCAGCAGCTTGAAAGGGAGTGGGACTGAAGCTTTCTTT,CASSLKGSGTEAFF
TRBD1,TRBJ2-5,TRBV19,NA,TGTGCCAGTAGTATTTTAGGGACAGGTAAAGAGACCCAGTACTTC,CASSILGTGKETQYF
NA,TRBJ1-2,TRBV7-2,NA,TGTGCCAGCAGCCCGGACTCCGGACGGACGGCCTATGGCTACACCTTC,CASSPDSGRTAYGYTF
NA,TRBJ2-2,TRBV6-5,NA,TGTGCCAGCCGAAATGCCGGGGAGCTGTTTTTT,CASRNAGELFF
NA,TRBJ1-1,TRBV7-2,NA,TGTGCCAGCAGCCCAAGCGTAGTTAGAAACAGGGTGAACACTGAAGCTTTCTTT,CASSPSVVRNRVNTEAFF
TRBD1,TRBJ2-7,TRBV7-8,NA,TGTGCCAGCAGCTTAGCAGACAGGGTCTACGAGCAGTACTTC,CASSLADRVYEQYF
TRBD2,TRBJ2-1,TRBV9,NA,TGTGCCAGCAGCGTAGGATATGCGGGAGCCGATTACAATGAGCAGTTCTTC,CASSVGYAGADYNEQFF
TRBD2,TRBJ2-7,TRBV5-6,large,TGTGCCAGCAGCTTGGAAGCGGCGGGGGACGAGCAGTACTTC,CASSLEAAGDEQYF
NA,TRBJ2-5,TRBV5-1,once,TGCGCCAGCGCCTCAGGAGGAGAGACCCAGTACTTC,CASASGGETQYF
TRBD1,TRBJ1-1,TRBV27,NA,TGTGCCAGCAGTATAAGGACAGGGACCACTGAAGCTTTCTTT,CASSIRTGTTEAFF
NA,TRBJ1-2,TRBV7-9,NA,TGTGCCAGCAGCCAGCAAGCGGGGGTATCTAACTATGGCTACACCTTC,CASSQQAGVSNYGYTF
NA,TRBJ2-2,TRBV19,NA,TGTGCCAGTAGTCTCCGAGATCGAGTCGGCGGGCCCTCCACCGGGGAGCTGTTTTTT,CASSLRDRVGGPSTGELFF
TRBD1,TRBJ1-1,TRBV7-8,NA,TGTGCCAGCAGCTTAGGACAGGGGTTTAACACTGAAGCTTTCTTT,CASSLGQGFNTEAFF
NA,TRBJ1-1,TRBV28,NA,TGTGCCAGCACCCTATACTTTAGGGGGGGCGTGGGGACTGAAGCTTTCTTT,CASTLYFRGGVGTEAFF
NA,TRBJ2-4,TRBV7-6,NA,TGTGCCAGCGGGGGTAGGTACATTCAGTACTTC,CASGGRYIQYF
NA,TRBJ2-5,TRBV29-1,once,TGCAGCGTTGGCTGGGGGGCGCCACAAGAGACCCAGTACTTC,CSVGWGAPQETQYF
NA,TRBJ1-5,TRBV28,NA,TGTGCCAGCAGTTTACTAATAGGGAGCAATAGCAATCAGCCCCAGCATTTT,CASSLLIGSNSNQPQHF
TRBD2,TRBJ2-1,TRBV18,NA,TGTGCCAGCTCGCTCAAAGGAAGGACTAGCGCCTACAATGAGCAGTTCTTC,CASSLKGRTSAYNEQFF
TRBD1,TRBJ1-2,TRBV27,NA,TGTGCCAGCAGTTCTCCGACAGGGGGCGCCGGCTATGGCTACACCTTC,CASSSPTGGAGYGYTF
NA,TRBJ1-2,TRBV19,NA,TGTGCCAGTAGGAACACAGGGACGAATAACTATGGCTACACCTTC,CASRNTGTNNYGYTF
TRBD1,TRBJ2-7,TRBV7-2,NA,TGTGCCAGCAACCCCCGGACAGGGCAGGGGGAGCAGTACTTC,CASNPRTGQGEQYF
NA,TRBJ2-5,TRBV20-1,NA,TGCAGTGCTACACTCCAAGAGACCCAGTACTTC,CSATLQETQYF
TRBD1,TRBJ1-5,TRBV5-8,NA,TGTGCCAGCAGTTACGGACAGGGAGTAGTTCAGCCCCAGCATTTT,CASSYGQGVVQPQHF
NA,TRBJ1-1,TRBV27,NA,TGTGCCAGCAGGTCCGGGGCCAACACTGAAGCTTTCTTT,CASRSGANTEAFF
NA,TRBJ2-1,TRBV30,NA,TGTGCCTGGAGTCCGAGCGGACCTTACAATGAGCAGTTCTTC,CAWSPSGPYNEQFF
NA,TRBJ1-2,TRBV19,once,TGTGCCAGTTCTCCTGCGGCACAGGGAATGAAGGGCGGCTACACCTTC,CASSPAAQGMKGGYTF
NA,TRBJ1-1,TRBV11-2,NA,TGTGCCAGCAGCCTCCAGCGGGCTGAAGCTTTCTTT,CASSLQRAEAFF
TRBD1,TRBJ2-7,TRBV7-3,NA,TGTGCCAGCAGCTTTCTCCGGGACAGGGGCCACGAGCAGTACTTC,CASSFLRDRGHEQYF
TRBD2,TRBJ2-5,TRBV5-1,NA,TGCGCCAGCAGCTTGGTACTAGCGGGTGCTGAGGGGACCCAGTACTTC,CASSLVLAGAEGTQYF
TRBD1,TRBJ1-1,TRBV13,NA,TGTGCCAGCAGCGCCAACAGGGGGCGGACTGAAGCTTTCTTT,CASSANRGRTEAFF
NA,TRBJ2-1,TRBV30,few,TGTGCTTTGGAGGTTGGGTCTCCCTACAATGAGCAGTTCTTC,CALEVGSPYNEQFF